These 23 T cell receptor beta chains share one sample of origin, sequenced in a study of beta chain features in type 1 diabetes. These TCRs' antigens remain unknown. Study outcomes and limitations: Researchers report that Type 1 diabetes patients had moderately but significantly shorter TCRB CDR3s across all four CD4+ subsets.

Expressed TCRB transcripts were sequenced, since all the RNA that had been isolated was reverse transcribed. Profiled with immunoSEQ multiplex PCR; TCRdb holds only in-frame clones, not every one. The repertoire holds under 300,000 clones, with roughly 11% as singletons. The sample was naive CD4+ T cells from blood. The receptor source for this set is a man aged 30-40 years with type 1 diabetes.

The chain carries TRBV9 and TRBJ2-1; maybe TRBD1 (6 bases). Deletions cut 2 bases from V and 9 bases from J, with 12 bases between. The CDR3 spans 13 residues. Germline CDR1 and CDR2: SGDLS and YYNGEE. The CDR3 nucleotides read TGTGCCAGCAGCGTCGGGACACCTACTGAGCAGTTCTTC. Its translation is CASSVGTPTEQFF.

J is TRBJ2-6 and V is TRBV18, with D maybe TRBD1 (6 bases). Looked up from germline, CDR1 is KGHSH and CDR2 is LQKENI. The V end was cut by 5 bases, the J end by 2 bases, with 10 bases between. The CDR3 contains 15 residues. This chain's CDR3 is CASSVQGTGANVLTF. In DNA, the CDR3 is TGTGCCAGCTCAGTACAGGGTACTGGGGCCAACGTCCTGACTTTC.

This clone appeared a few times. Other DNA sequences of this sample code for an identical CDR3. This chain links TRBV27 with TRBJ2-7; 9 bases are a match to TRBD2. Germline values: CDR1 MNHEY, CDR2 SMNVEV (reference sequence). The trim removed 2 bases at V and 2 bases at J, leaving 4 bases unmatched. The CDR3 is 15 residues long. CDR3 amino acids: CASSLLAGTPYEQYF. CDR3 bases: TGTGCCAGCAGTTTACTAGCGGGGACCCCCTACGAGCAGTACTTC.

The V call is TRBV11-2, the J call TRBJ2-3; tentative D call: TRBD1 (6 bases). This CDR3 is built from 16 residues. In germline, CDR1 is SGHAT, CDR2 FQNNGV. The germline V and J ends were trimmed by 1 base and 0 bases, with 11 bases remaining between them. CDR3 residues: CASSLVLGASTDTQYF. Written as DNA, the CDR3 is TGTGCCAGCAGCTTAGTACTGGGGGCCAGCACAGATACGCAGTATTTT.

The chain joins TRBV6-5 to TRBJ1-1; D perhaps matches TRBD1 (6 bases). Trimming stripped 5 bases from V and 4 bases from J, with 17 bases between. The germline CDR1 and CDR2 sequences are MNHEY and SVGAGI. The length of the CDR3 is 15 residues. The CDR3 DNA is TGTGCCAGCAGTACACTAAACAGGGTATTCACTGAAGCTTTCTTT. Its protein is CASSTLNRVFTEAFF.

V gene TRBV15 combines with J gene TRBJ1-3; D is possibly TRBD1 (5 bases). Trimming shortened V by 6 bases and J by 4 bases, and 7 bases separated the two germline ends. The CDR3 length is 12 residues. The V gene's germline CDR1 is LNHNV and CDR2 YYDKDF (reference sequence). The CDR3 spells CATRTEGNTIYF. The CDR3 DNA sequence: TGTGCCACCAGGACAGAGGGAAACACCATATATTTT.

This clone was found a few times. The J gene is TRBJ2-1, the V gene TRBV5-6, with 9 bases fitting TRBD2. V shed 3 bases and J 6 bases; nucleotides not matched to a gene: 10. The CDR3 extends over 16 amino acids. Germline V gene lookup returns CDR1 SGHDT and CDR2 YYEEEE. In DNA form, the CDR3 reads TGTGCCAGCAGCTCCTTCGACCCGGGACTAGCCAATGAGCAGTTCTTC. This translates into CASSSFDPGLANEQFF.

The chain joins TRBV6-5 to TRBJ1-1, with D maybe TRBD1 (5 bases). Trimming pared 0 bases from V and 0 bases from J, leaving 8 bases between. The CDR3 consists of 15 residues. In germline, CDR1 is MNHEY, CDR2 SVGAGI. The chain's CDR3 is CASSYSTAMNTEAFF. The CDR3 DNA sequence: TGTGCCAGCAGTTACTCGACAGCTATGAACACTGAAGCTTTCTTT.

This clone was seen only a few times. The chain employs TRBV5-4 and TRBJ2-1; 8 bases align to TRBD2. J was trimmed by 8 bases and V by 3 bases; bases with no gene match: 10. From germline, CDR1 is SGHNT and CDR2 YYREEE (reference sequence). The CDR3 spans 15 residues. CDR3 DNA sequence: TGTGCCAGCAGCTCTCGAGCGGGAGCGACCGATGAGCAGTTCTTC. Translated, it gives CASSSRAGATDEQFF.

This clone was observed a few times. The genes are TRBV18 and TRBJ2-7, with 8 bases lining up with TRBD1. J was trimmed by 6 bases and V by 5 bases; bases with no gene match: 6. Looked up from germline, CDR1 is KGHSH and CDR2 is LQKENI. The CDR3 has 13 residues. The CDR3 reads CASSAGQGGEQYF. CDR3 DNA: TGTGCCAGCTCAGCAGGACAGGGCGGCGAGCAGTACTTC. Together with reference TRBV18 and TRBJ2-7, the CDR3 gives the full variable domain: NAGVMQNPRHLVRRRGQEARLRCSPMKGHSHVYWYRQLPEEGLKFMVYLQKENIIDESGMPKERFSAEFPKEGPSILRIQQVVRGDSAAYFCASSAGQGGEQYFGPGTRLTVT.

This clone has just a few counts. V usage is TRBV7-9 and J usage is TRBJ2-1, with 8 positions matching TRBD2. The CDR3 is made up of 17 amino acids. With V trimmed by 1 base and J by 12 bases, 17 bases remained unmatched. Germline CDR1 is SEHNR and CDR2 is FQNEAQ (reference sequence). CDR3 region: CASSLVVGGLVAVVQFF. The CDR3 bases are TGTGCCAGCAGCTTAGTCGTGGGGGGACTAGTAGCTGTCGTGCAGTTCTTC.

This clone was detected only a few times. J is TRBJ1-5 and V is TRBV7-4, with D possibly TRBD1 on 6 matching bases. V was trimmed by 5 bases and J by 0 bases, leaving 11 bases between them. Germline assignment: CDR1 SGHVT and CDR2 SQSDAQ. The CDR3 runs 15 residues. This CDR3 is CASSARTASNQPQHF. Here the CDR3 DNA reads TGTGCCAGCAGCGCGAGGACAGCTAGCAATCAGCCCCAGCATTTT.

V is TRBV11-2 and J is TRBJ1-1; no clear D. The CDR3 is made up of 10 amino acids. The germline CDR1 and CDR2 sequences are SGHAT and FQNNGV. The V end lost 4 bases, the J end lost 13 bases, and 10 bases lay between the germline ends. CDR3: CASSSPGGFF. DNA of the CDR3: TGTGCCAGCAGCTCCCCGGGAGGTTTCTTT.

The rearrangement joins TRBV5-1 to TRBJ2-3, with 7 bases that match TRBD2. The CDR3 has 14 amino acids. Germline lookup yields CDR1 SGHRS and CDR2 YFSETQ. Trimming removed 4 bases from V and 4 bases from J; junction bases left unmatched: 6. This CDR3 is CASSIGGGSDTQYF. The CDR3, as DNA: TGCGCCAGCAGCATCGGGGGAGGGTCAGATACGCAGTATTTT.

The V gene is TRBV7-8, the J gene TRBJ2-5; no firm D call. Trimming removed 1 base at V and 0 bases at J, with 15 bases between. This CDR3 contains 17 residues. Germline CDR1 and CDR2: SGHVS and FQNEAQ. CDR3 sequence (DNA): TGTGCCAGCAGCTTAGGTAGTTTGACAACTCACCAAGAGACCCAGTACTTC. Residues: CASSLGSLTTHQETQYF.

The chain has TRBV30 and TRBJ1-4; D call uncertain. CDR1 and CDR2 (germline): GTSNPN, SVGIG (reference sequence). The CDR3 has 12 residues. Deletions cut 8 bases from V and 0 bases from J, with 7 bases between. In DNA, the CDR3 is TGTGCCATGGGAGCAACTAATGAAAAACTGTTTTTT. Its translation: CAMGATNEKLFF.

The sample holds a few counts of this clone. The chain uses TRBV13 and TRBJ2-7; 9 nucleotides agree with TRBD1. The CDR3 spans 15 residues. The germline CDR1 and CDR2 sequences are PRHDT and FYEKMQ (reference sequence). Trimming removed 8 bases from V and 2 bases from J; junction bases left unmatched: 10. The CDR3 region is CASVRQGGSTYEQYF. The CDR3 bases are TGTGCCAGCGTACGACAGGGGGGGAGTACCTACGAGCAGTACTTC.

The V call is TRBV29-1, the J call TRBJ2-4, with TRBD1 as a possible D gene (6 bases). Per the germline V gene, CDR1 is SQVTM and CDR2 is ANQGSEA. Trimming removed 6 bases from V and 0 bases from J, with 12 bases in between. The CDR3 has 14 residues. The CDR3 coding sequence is TGCAGCGTGAAGGACAGACTAGCCAAAAACATTCAGTACTTC. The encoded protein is CSVKDRLAKNIQYF.

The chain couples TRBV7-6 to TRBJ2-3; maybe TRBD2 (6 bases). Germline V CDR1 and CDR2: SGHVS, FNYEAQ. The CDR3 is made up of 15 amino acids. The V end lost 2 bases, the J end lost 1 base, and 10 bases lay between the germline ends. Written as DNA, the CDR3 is TGTGCCAGCAGCTTAAGGGGCGGGGGCACAGATACGCAGTATTTT. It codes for CASSLRGGGTDTQYF.

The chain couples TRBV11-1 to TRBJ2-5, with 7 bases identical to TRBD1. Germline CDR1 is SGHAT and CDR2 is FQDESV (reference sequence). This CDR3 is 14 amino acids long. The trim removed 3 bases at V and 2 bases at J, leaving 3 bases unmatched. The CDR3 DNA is TGTGCCAGCAGCTTCGACAGGGTACAAGAGACCCAGTACTTC. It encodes CASSFDRVQETQYF.

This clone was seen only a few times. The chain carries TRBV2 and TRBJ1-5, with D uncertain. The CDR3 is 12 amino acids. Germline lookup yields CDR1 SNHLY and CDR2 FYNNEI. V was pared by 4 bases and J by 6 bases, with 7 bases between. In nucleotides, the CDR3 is TGTGCCAGCAGTGGGGAGGTTCAGCCCCAGCATTTT. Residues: CASSGEVQPQHF.

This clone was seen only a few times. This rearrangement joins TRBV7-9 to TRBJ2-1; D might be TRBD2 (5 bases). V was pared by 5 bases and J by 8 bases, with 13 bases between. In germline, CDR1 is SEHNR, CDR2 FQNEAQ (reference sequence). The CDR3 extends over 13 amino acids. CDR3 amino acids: CASSRLRDDEQFF. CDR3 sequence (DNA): TGTGCCAGCAGCCGGTTGAGGGATGATGAGCAGTTCTTC. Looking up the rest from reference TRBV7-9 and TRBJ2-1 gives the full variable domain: DTGVSQNPRHKITKRGQNVTFRCDPISEHNRLYWYRQTLGQGPEFLTYFQNEAQLEKSRLLSDRFSAERPKGSFSTLEIQRTEQGDSAMYLCASSRLRDDEQFFGPGTRLTVL.

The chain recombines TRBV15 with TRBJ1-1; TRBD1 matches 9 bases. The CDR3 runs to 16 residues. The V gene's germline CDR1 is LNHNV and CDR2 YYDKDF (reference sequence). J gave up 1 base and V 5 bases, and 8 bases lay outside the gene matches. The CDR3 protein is CATSPGQGNWNTEAFF. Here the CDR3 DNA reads TGTGCCACCAGCCCGGGACAGGGTAATTGGAACACTGAAGCTTTCTTT.